This TCR beta chain was sequenced during a study of T cell changes during pregnancy in multiple sclerosis. Data came from immunoSEQ multiplex PCR; TCRdb stores just in-frame clones and leaves some out. The repertoire holds 84,000 or so clones, with approximately 94% as singletons. V was clipped by 3 bases and J by 7 bases, with 10 bases between them. The length of the CDR3 is 11 residues. From germline, CDR1 is DFQATT and CDR2 SNEGSKA (reference sequence). The material sequenced was peripheral blood, taken in the third trimester of pregnancy. This rearrangement joins TRBV20-1 to TRBJ2-7; D is possibly TRBD2 (5 bases). The clonotype was recovered from a female donor with multiple sclerosis, enrolled in a pregnancy study. The CDR3 is CSARATGEQYF. The CDR3 DNA reads as TGCAGTGCTAGGGCCACGGGGGAGCAGTACTTC.